This T cell receptor (beta chain) comes out of a study of early T cells in non-severe SARS-CoV-2 infection. Study results and caveats: Using VDJdb, the matching emphasized anti-spike CD8 responses while missing private and CD4 specificities.

V dropped 2 bases and J dropped 7; count of bases not matched to a gene: 5. The length of the CDR3 is 14 residues. The germline V gene encodes CDR1 MNHEY and CDR2 SVGEGT. TCRdb re-called the 5' RACE reads through MiXCR, storing one row per CDR3 protein. Of tens of thousands of distinct CDR3 sequences listed, around 10% were seen once; the top ten hold approximately 4.5%. About this clonotype: Its antigen is not identified.

The source of this sequence is an adult who was a healthcare worker with PCR-confirmed SARS-CoV-2 infection or an uninfected control (not recorded which). Sequenced: whole blood. V gene TRBV6-2 or TRBV6-3 combines with J gene TRBJ1-2; 9 bases agree with TRBD1. In DNA form, the CDR3 reads TGTGCCAGCAGTTACGGGACAGGGCAGAGTGGCTACACCTTC. Translation gives CASSYGTGQSGYTF.